This T cell receptor (beta chain) appears in the sequencing data of a study of graft-versus-host responses after intestinal transplantation. Here immunoSEQ multiplex PCR was the method, and the copy in TCRdb shows in-frame clones only, minus some. The profile shows 50,000 to 75,000 clones, more than 85% of them singletons. This clone has a single count. The antigen remains unidentified. The CDR3 is 15 residues long. Germline assignment: CDR1 SGDLS and CDR2 YYNGEE. V lost 4 bases, J lost 6 bases, and 8 bases stayed unmatched. Findings of the study overall: Across patients carrying graft-donor T cell macrochimerism, allografts held high graft-versus-host to host-versus-graft clonal ratios. Recipient bone marrow held GvH clones, some seen earlier in ileum or blood.

This clonotype was sampled from a human donor who was the organ donor for an intestinal transplant. This sequence joins TRBV9 and TRBJ2-1, with TRBD1 matching 9 bases. The sample in question was unstimulated CD8+ T cells sorted from spleen or lymph node cells, obtained before transplant. DNA of the CDR3: TGTGCCAGCAGCCCCGGCAACAGGGGGCTCAATGAGCAGTTCTTC. Its protein product is CASSPGNRGLNEQFF.